This entry lists 13 T cell receptor beta chains sequenced from one sample in a study of early T cells in non-severe SARS-CoV-2 infection. From the 5' RACE reads, TCRdb called clonotypes with MiXCR, one entry per CDR3 protein. This sample has tens of thousands of distinct CDR3 sequences, with 11% found just once. Material for sequencing was whole blood. The receptors were sampled from an adult who was a healthcare worker with PCR-confirmed SARS-CoV-2 infection or an uninfected control (not recorded which).

This clonotype has just a few counts. The rearrangement links TRBV12-3 or TRBV12-4 to TRBJ1-1, with a weak D call TRBD1 (5 bases). The CDR3 extends over 14 amino acids. Trimming cost V 4 bases and J 8 bases, with 17 bases left between them. CDR3 nucleotide sequence: TGTGCCAGCAGTTCCTACTCGGACGGGACCGAAGCTTTCTTT. Its translation: CASSSYSDGTEAFF.

This clonotype was counted a few times. The chain carries TRBV7-3 and TRBJ2-1, with 9 bases fitting TRBD1. Per germline, CDR1 SGHTA and CDR2 FQGTGA. This CDR3 comprises 17 residues. After removal of 4 bases from V and 6 bases from J, the junction contained 13 bases not matched to a gene. The DNA of the CDR3 is TGTGCCAGCAGCTCGAATCGGGACAGGGAACTCCCCAATGAGCAGTTCTTC. This translates into CASSSNRDRELPNEQFF.

The CDR3 DNA reads TGTGCCAGCAGTTTAGCCAGGGACGCTTACTATGGCTACACCTTC. Translation: CASSLARDAYYGYTF. The gene calls are TRBV27 and TRBJ1-2; weak D call: TRBD1 (5 bases). Germline CDR1 MNHEY, CDR2 SMNVEV (reference sequence). The CDR3 runs to 15 residues. The V end lost 2 bases, the J end lost 3 bases, and 13 bases lay between the germline ends.

The J gene is TRBJ2-7, the V gene TRBV11-3; possible D gene TRBD2, 5 bases. The CDR3 has 12 residues. Germline loops: CDR1 SGHNT, CDR2 YENEEA. V was trimmed by 1 base and J by 6 bases, leaving 7 bases between them. CDR3 DNA sequence: TGTGCCAGCAGCTTAGTTCGGGGCGAGCAGTACTTC. Translating gives CASSLVRGEQYF.

This clonotype has more than one count but fewer than ten. V is TRBV5-1 and J is TRBJ2-1, with D perhaps matching TRBD1 or TRBD2 (5 bases each). V lost 7 bases and J lost 6, with 17 bases in between. This CDR3 region has 14 residues. In germline, CDR1 is SGHRS, CDR2 YFSETQ. CDR3 DNA sequence: TGCGCCAGCGACAGTGGGGAGTCTGTCAATGAGCAGTTCTTC. It yields the protein CASDSGESVNEQFF. The whole variable domain, remainder taken from reference TRBV5-1 and TRBJ2-1, is KAGVTQTPRYLIKTRGQQVTLSCSPISGHRSVSWYQQTPGQGLQFLFEYFSETQRNKGNFPGRFSGRQFSNSRSEMNVSTLELGDSALYLCASDSGESVNEQFFGPGTRLTVL.

This clonotype was recorded many times. This chain connects TRBV14 to TRBJ1-2; D call uncertain. In germline, CDR1 is SGHDN, CDR2 FVKESK. V was trimmed by 1 base and J by 4 bases, leaving 10 bases between them. The CDR3 spans 14 residues. The DNA of the CDR3 is TGTGCCAGCAGCCAAGGTATAAGATCCTATGGCTACACCTTC. Its protein product is CASSQGIRSYGYTF.

This clonotype showed up just a few times. The chain employs TRBV20-1 and TRBJ2-2; D tentatively reads TRBD1 or TRBD2 (5 bases each). The V gene lost 0 bases and the J gene lost 5 bases, with 13 bases spanning the gap. There are 15 residues in the CDR3. The germline gives CDR1 DFQATT, CDR2 SNEGSKA (reference sequence). Here the CDR3 reads CSARESGPGTGELFF. CDR3 nucleotides: TGCAGTGCTAGAGAATCGGGGCCGGGGACCGGGGAGCTGTTTTTT.

This clonotype was observed a few times. This chain links TRBV7-3 with TRBJ2-2; D possibly corresponds to TRBD2 (6 bases). Germline lookup yields CDR1 SGHTA and CDR2 FQGTGA. V lost 0 bases, J lost 6 bases, and 8 bases lay in between. CDR3 length: 14 amino acids. The CDR3 region is CASSLTVAAGELFF. The CDR3 DNA reads TGTGCCAGCAGCTTAACGGTAGCGGCCGGGGAGCTGTTTTTT.

The sample holds a few counts of this clonotype. V gene TRBV7-9 combines with J gene TRBJ2-1, with a possible D match to TRBD2 (5 bases). Germline V gene sequence: CDR1 SEHNR, CDR2 FQNEAQ (reference sequence). CDR3 length: 14 amino acids. V lost 5 bases and J 7 bases, leaving 15 bases between the germline ends. The CDR3: CASSLQSTNNEQFF. CDR3 DNA sequence: TGTGCCAGCAGCCTACAGTCGACTAATAATGAGCAGTTCTTC.

The rearrangement joins TRBV28 to TRBJ1-5, with 8 bases matching TRBD1. Looked up from germline, CDR1 is MDHEN and CDR2 is SYDVKM. This CDR3 is 15 amino acids long. V dropped 6 bases and J dropped 5; count of bases not matched to a gene: 9. The CDR3 DNA reads TGTGCCAGCAGCTCGCCTGGACAGGGCCATCAGCCCCAGCATTTT. Amino acids: CASSSPGQGHQPQHF.

The sample holds a few counts of this clonotype. The rearrangement uses TRBV7-2 and TRBJ1-6; perhaps TRBD1 as D (5 bases). This CDR3 comprises 13 residues. CDR1 SGHTA and CDR2 FQGNSA come from the germline V gene. The V end was cut by 5 bases, the J end by 10 bases, with 12 bases between. CDR3 residues: CASSPLQGSPLHF. The CDR3 bases are TGTGCCAGCAGCCCACTCCAGGGATCACCCCTCCACTTT. Full variable domain (outside the CDR3, taken from reference TRBV7-2 and TRBJ1-6): GAGVSQSPSNKVTEKGKDVELRCDPISGHTALYWYRQSLGQGLEFLIYFQGNSAPDKSGLPSDRFSAERTGGSVSTLTIQRTQQEDSAVYLCASSPLQGSPLHFGNGTRLTVT.

The sample holds many counts of this clonotype. The rearrangement links TRBV15 to TRBJ1-4; D perhaps matches TRBD1 (6 bases). The germline gives CDR1 LNHNV, CDR2 YYDKDF (reference sequence). V lost 1 base, J lost 8 bases, and 11 bases lay in between. This CDR3 spans 14 amino acids. The CDR3 DNA is TGTGCCACCAGCAGAGGCGGGGGCTGGGAAAAACTGTTTTTT. Translating it yields CATSRGGGWEKLFF. Using reference TRBV15 and TRBJ1-4 for the parts outside the CDR3, the full variable domain is DAMVIQNPRYQVTQFGKPVTLSCSQTLNHNVMYWYQQKSSQAPKLLFHYYDKDFNNEADTPDNFQSRRPNTSFCFLDIRSPGLGDTAMYLCATSRGGGWEKLFFGSGTQLSVL.

The J gene is TRBJ2-7, the V gene TRBV4-2, with D perhaps TRBD1 or TRBD2 (5 bases each). This CDR3 has 15 residues. V lost 5 bases, J lost 6 bases, and 20 bases lay in between. Germline CDR1 and CDR2: LGHNA and YNFKEQ. The DNA of the CDR3 is TGTGCCAGCAGCTCTCCAGAGGGGACGGCCGGCGAGCAGTACTTC. Translating gives CASSSPEGTAGEQYF.